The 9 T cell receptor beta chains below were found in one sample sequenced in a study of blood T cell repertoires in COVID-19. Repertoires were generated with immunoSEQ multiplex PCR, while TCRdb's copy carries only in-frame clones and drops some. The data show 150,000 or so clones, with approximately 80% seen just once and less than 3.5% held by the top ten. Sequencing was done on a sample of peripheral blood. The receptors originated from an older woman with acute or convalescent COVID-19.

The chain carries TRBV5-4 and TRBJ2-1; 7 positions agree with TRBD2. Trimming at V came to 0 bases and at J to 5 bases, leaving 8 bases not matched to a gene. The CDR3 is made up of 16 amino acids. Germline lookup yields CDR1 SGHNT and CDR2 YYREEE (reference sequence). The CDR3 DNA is TGTGCCAGCAGCTTGGCACGGGGGGTCCGTAACAATGAGCAGTTCTTC. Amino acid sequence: CASSLARGVRNNEQFF.

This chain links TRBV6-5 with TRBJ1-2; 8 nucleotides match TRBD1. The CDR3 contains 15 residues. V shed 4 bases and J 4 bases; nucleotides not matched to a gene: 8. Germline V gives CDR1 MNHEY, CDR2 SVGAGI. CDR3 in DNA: TGTGCCAGCAGTTCCCTAGGACAGGGAGGCTATGGCTACACCTTC. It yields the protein CASSSLGQGGYGYTF.

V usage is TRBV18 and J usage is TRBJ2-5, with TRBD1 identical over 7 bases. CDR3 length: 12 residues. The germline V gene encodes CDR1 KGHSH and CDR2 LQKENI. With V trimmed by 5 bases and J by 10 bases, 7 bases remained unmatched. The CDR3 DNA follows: TGTGCCAGCTCAGCCGGGACAGTGGGCCAGTACTTC. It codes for CASSAGTVGQYF.

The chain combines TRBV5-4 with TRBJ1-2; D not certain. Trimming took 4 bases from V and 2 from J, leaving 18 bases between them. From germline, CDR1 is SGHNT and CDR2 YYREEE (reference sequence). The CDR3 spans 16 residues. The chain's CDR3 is CASSPEGKRMNYGYTF. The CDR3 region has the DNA TGTGCCAGCAGCCCGGAGGGAAAAAGGATGAACTATGGCTACACCTTC.

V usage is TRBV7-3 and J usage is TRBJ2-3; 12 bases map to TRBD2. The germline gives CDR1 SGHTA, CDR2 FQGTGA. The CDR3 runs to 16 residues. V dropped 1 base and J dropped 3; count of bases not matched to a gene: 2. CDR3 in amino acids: CASSLRLAGVTDTQYF. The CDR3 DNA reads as TGTGCCAGCAGCTTAAGACTAGCGGGGGTGACAGATACGCAGTATTTT.

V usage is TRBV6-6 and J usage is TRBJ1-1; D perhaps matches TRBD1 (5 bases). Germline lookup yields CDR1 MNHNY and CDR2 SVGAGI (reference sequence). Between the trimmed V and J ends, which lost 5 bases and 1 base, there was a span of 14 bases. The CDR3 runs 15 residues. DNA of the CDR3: TGTGCCAGCAGTAGGGGAGCGGGGTCGAACACTGAAGCTTTCTTT. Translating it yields CASSRGAGSNTEAFF.

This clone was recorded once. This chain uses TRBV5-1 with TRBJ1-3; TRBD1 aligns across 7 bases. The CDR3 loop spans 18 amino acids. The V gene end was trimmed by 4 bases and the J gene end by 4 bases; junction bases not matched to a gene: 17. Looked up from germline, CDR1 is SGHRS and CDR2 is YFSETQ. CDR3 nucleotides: TGCGCCAGCAGCCTGGGGAGGGACAGCCTATTACCAGGAAACACCATATATTTT. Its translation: CASSLGRDSLLPGNTIYF.

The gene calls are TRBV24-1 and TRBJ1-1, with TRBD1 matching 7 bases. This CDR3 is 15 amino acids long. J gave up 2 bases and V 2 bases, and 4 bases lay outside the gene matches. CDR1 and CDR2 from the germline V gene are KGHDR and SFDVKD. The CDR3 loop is CATSDSRQGNTEAFF. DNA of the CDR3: TGTGCCACCAGTGATTCCCGACAGGGAAACACTGAAGCTTTCTTT.

The CDR3 coding sequence is TGTGCCAGCAGCTTAGTCCCAGCGGGGAGACTAAACACCGGGGAGCTGTTTTTT. The encoded protein is CASSLVPAGRLNTGELFF. This chain joins TRBV11-2 and TRBJ2-2; 7 bases fit TRBD2. Germline V gives CDR1 SGHAT, CDR2 FQNNGV. The CDR3 loop spans 18 amino acids. The trim removed 1 base at V and 2 bases at J, leaving 10 bases unmatched.